Each of the 28 T cell receptor beta chains below was sequenced from the same sample in a study of blood T cells in healthy people across ages. A second 7 to 11 cycle PCR used barcoded and J-beta primers. TCRdb called the 5' RACE reads again in MiXCR, with one record for every CDR3 protein. The table records about 1.4 million distinct CDR3 sequences, approximately 60% of them present only once. The sample comprised blood. These receptors were collected from a man aged 18 to 29 in good health.

This clonotype appeared a single time. The V gene is TRBV10-3, the J gene TRBJ2-7; 8 positions match TRBD2. V shed 4 bases, J shed 7 bases, and the junction held 18 bases outside the gene matches. Germline lookup yields CDR1 ENHRY and CDR2 SYGVKD. This CDR3 contains 17 residues. CDR3 amino acids: CAISGEENSGNSDEQYF. The CDR3 region has the DNA TGTGCCATCAGTGGGGAGGAGAATAGCGGGAATTCGGATGAGCAGTACTTC.

This chain joins TRBV7-2 and TRBJ1-3; tentative D call: TRBD1 (5 bases). The CDR3 length is 13 residues. The germline CDR1 and CDR2 sequences are SGHTA and FQGNSA. The V gene lost 5 bases and the J gene lost 4 bases, with 9 bases spanning the gap. The CDR3 DNA reads TGTGCCAGCAGCCAAAGGGACGGAAACACCATATATTTT. The encoded protein is CASSQRDGNTIYF. The full variable domain, with the rest looked up from reference TRBV7-2 and TRBJ1-3, is GAGVSQSPSNKVTEKGKDVELRCDPISGHTALYWYRQSLGQGLEFLIYFQGNSAPDKSGLPSDRFSAERTGGSVSTLTIQRTQQEDSAVYLCASSQRDGNTIYFGEGSWLTVV.

The chain links TRBV29-1 to TRBJ2-3; D is perhaps TRBD2 (5 bases). V lost 7 bases and J lost 3, with 20 bases in between. Per the germline V gene, CDR1 is SQVTM and CDR2 is ANQGSEA. The CDR3 is 15 residues long. CDR3 residues: CSALGSRSGTDTQYF. The DNA for the CDR3 is TGCAGCGCCCTGGGGTCCAGAAGCGGTACAGATACGCAGTATTTT.

The gene calls are TRBV6-2 or TRBV6-3 and TRBJ2-4; D is perhaps TRBD1 (5 bases). The J call could be wrong; TRBJ2-7 is a better fit for the DNA end. This CDR3 is built from 14 residues. Germline V gives CDR1 MNHEY, CDR2 SVGEGT. As DNA, the CDR3 is TGTGCCAGCAGTTACCCGGACAAGTCCTACGAGCAGTACTTC. Translating gives CASSYPDKSYEQYF.

The rearrangement joins TRBV6-1 to TRBJ2-1; 7 bases map to TRBD1. This CDR3 has 17 amino acids. CDR1 is MNHNS and CDR2 is SASEGT in the germline V gene. Trimming at V came to 1 base and at J to 2 bases, leaving 8 bases not matched to a gene. This CDR3 reads CASSEDLGQIAYNEQFF. In DNA, the CDR3 is TGTGCCAGCAGTGAAGACTTGGGACAGATAGCCTACAATGAGCAGTTCTTC.

The CDR3 sequence is CASSQDLNGGEQFF. The CDR3, as DNA: TGTGCCAGCAGCCAAGATTTAAACGGAGGAGAGCAGTTCTTC. The chain links TRBV3-1 to TRBJ2-1, with D maybe TRBD2 (5 bases). Trimming took off 0 bases at V and 10 bases at J, with 13 bases between the two ends. This CDR3 contains 14 residues. From germline, CDR1 is LGHDT and CDR2 YNNKEL (reference sequence).

The J gene is TRBJ2-1, the V gene TRBV2; 10 positions agree with TRBD1. The V gene end was trimmed by 8 bases and the J gene end by 7 bases; junction bases not matched to a gene: 11. CDR1 and CDR2 (germline): SNHLY, FYNNEI. CDR3 length equals 15 residues. The CDR3 sequence: CASLTGGQGWNEQFF. CDR3 bases: TGTGCCAGCTTGACAGGGGGCCAAGGGTGGAATGAGCAGTTCTTC. The whole variable domain, remainder taken from reference TRBV2 and TRBJ2-1, is EPEVTQTPSHQVTQMGQEVILRCVPISNHLYFYWYRQILGQKVEFLVSFYNNEISEKSEIFDDQFSVERPDGSNFTLKIRSTKLEDSAMYFCASLTGGQGWNEQFFGPGTRLTVL.

This chain uses TRBV25-1 with TRBJ2-1, with 7 positions matching TRBD1. The J call is in doubt because the DNA end fits TRBJ2-7 better. The CDR3 has 14 amino acids. Per germline, CDR1 MGHDK and CDR2 SYGVNS. The CDR3 sequence is CASSAAGGRYEQYF. In DNA, the CDR3 is TGTGCCAGCAGTGCGGCAGGGGGACGGTACGAGCAGTACTTC.

This clonotype was observed a single time. The chain employs TRBV6-1 and TRBJ1-1, with TRBD1 as a possible D gene (5 bases). Germline V gives CDR1 MNHNS, CDR2 SASEGT. The length of the CDR3 is 14 residues. V was shortened by 5 bases and J by 4 bases, with 14 bases between the two germline ends. The CDR3, as DNA: TGTGCCAGCAGTCTTGGGACCGCTAGCACTGAAGCTTTCTTT. Translation: CASSLGTASTEAFF.

The chain carries TRBV11-2 and TRBJ1-2; the match to TRBD1 covers 7 bases. CDR1 is SGHAT and CDR2 is FQNNGV in the germline V gene. The CDR3 is made up of 17 amino acids. Trimming at V came to 4 bases and at J to 0 bases, leaving 11 bases not matched to a gene. In nucleotides, the CDR3 is TGTGCCAGCAGCTGGGAAGACAGGGCGAGGCCTAACTATGGCTACACCTTC. It encodes CASSWEDRARPNYGYTF.

CDR3 residues: CSARDTTIPGTASGANVLTF. The CDR3 DNA reads TGCAGTGCTAGAGATACAACCATCCCTGGGACAGCCTCTGGGGCCAACGTCCTGACTTTC. The rearrangement uses TRBV20-1 and TRBJ2-6; 7 bases agree with TRBD1. Per the germline V gene, CDR1 is DFQATT and CDR2 is SNEGSKA (reference sequence). The CDR3 covers 20 residues. Unmatched junction bases numbered 14, after V lost 0 bases and J lost 0 bases.

About this clonotype itself: The junction departs from the called germline gene at one end, perhaps through a read error. The V gene is TRBV7-6, the J gene TRBJ1-6; D is undetermined. This CDR3 contains 13 residues. Germline CDR1 SGHVS, CDR2 FNYEAQ. CDR3 protein: CASSVARNSPLHF. CDR3 DNA: TGTGCCAGCAGCGTAGCCCGTAATTCACCCCTCCACTTT.

The sample holds a few counts of this clonotype. V usage is TRBV6-6 and J usage is TRBJ2-7; the match to TRBD2 covers 7 bases. Germline V gives CDR1 MNHNY, CDR2 SVGAGI (reference sequence). With 8 bases clipped from V and 2 bases from J, the junction kept 9 bases outside the gene matches. This CDR3 has 14 residues. The CDR3 region is CASSKWGGPYEQYF. CDR3 in DNA: TGTGCCAGCTCCAAATGGGGGGGTCCCTACGAGCAGTACTTC.

V and J are TRBV27 and TRBJ1-1, with D uncertain. This CDR3 is built from 16 residues. Germline CDR1 MNHEY, CDR2 SMNVEV (reference sequence). Trimming stripped 1 base from V and 0 bases from J, with 12 bases between. The CDR3 region has the DNA TGTGCCAGCAGTTTATTCTTTAAACACATGAACACTGAAGCTTTCTTT. Translated: CASSLFFKHMNTEAFF.

The chain links TRBV6-5 to TRBJ2-2; D is perhaps TRBD1 or TRBD2 (5 bases each). V was clipped by 6 bases and J by 9 bases, with 17 bases between them. Germline CDR1 is MNHEY and CDR2 is SVGAGI. CDR3 length: 14 residues. This chain's CDR3 is CASSRDLILRELFF. The DNA for the CDR3 is TGTGCCAGCAGCCGGGACCTAATCTTGCGGGAGCTGTTTTTT.

This chain joins TRBV12-3 or TRBV12-4 and TRBJ2-4; possibly TRBD1 for D (6 bases). Trimming took 8 bases from V and 4 from J, leaving 12 bases between them. The CDR3 has 13 amino acids. CDR3 protein: CASQGNSKNIQYF. CDR3 nucleotides: TGTGCCAGCCAGGGGAATTCAAAAAACATTCAGTACTTC.

In nucleotides, the CDR3 is TGTGCCAGCAGCCAAGATGGTCGCGCCGGGACAGGGGGTGACGAGCAGTACTTC. Translation gives CASSQDGRAGTGGDEQYF. This chain joins TRBV3-1 and TRBJ2-7, with TRBD1 matching over 11 bases. This CDR3 is built from 18 residues. V lost 0 bases, J lost 5 bases, and 12 bases stayed unmatched. Per germline, CDR1 LGHDT and CDR2 YNNKEL (reference sequence).

The J gene is TRBJ2-1, the V gene TRBV5-4; 7 bases agree with TRBD2. This CDR3 region has 17 residues. Germline lookup yields CDR1 SGHNT and CDR2 YYREEE (reference sequence). V shed 4 bases and J 0 bases; nucleotides not matched to a gene: 10. The CDR3 region is CASSRQSGVSSYNEQFF. The CDR3 region has the DNA TGTGCCAGCAGCCGCCAAAGCGGGGTGAGCTCCTACAATGAGCAGTTCTTC. The whole variable domain, filled in from reference TRBV5-4 and TRBJ2-1, reads ETGVTQSPTHLIKTRGQQVTLRCSSQSGHNTVSWYQQALGQGPQFIFQYYREEENGRGNFPPRFSGLQFPNYSSELNVNALELDDSALYLCASSRQSGVSSYNEQFFGPGTRLTVL.

V is TRBV19 and J is TRBJ2-1; 10 bases map to TRBD2. In germline, CDR1 is LNHDA, CDR2 SQIVND (reference sequence). The length of the CDR3 is 16 residues. Trimming removed 7 bases from V and 9 bases from J; junction bases left unmatched: 15. CDR3 bases: TGTGCCAGTACCCGAGGGGCTAGCGGGAGTCGCGGTGAGCAGTTCTTC. Its protein is CASTRGASGSRGEQFF.

The chain links TRBV20-1 to TRBJ2-1; D is unclear. Trimming pared 4 bases from V and 2 bases from J, leaving 15 bases between. Germline CDR1 is DFQATT and CDR2 is SNEGSKA (reference sequence). The CDR3 length is 15 residues. The CDR3 DNA is TGCAGTGCTATTTCCAATCCTATCGCCTACAATGAGCAGTTCTTC. Amino acids: CSAISNPIAYNEQFF.

The chain carries TRBV20-1 and TRBJ2-7; D may correspond to TRBD1 or TRBD2 (5 bases each). The CDR3 is 13 residues long. Germline CDR1 and CDR2: DFQATT and SNEGSKA (reference sequence). V lost 3 bases and J 5 bases, leaving 14 bases between the germline ends. The CDR3 sequence is CSARRSGQHEQYF. As DNA, the CDR3 is TGCAGTGCTAGGAGGTCGGGGCAGCACGAGCAGTACTTC.

This clonotype was seen just once. The rearrangement links TRBV5-6 to TRBJ1-2, with 8 nucleotides matching TRBD1. The CDR3 runs 14 residues. The ends lost 4 bases at V and 6 bases at J; junction bases unmatched: 8. Germline CDR1 is SGHDT and CDR2 is YYEEEE. CDR3 nucleotide sequence: TGTGCCAGCAGCGAGGACAGGGAACGGCATGGCTACACCTTC. Protein: CASSEDRERHGYTF.

J is TRBJ2-3 and V is TRBV6-2 or TRBV6-3; D gene ambiguous. The CDR3 loop spans 17 amino acids. V lost 2 bases to trimming and J lost 5 bases, with 20 bases between them. Germline CDR1 MNHEY, CDR2 SVGEGT. The CDR3 is CASSYGLGPSSLDTQYF. DNA for the CDR3: TGTGCCAGCAGTTACGGATTAGGACCCTCCAGTTTAGATACGCAGTATTTT.

In its sample, this clonotype was seen a few times. This chain uses TRBV11-2 with TRBJ2-1, with 9 bases that match TRBD2. The germline V gene has CDR1 SGHAT and CDR2 FQNNGV. The V gene end was trimmed by 5 bases and the J gene end by 3 bases; junction bases not matched to a gene: 11. The CDR3 is 17 residues long. The CDR3 coding sequence is TGTGCCAGCAGCCTAAGGACTAGCGACCTTCTCTACAATGAGCAGTTCTTC. Protein sequence: CASSLRTSDLLYNEQFF.

This clonotype showed up just once. The J gene is TRBJ2-4, the V gene TRBV7-8, with no clear D. Trimming pared 5 bases from V and 3 bases from J, leaving 17 bases between. The germline CDR1 and CDR2 sequences are SGHVS and FQNEAQ. The CDR3 extends over 16 amino acids. CDR3 sequence: CASSPLESGIKNIQYF. The CDR3 DNA is TGTGCCAGCAGCCCCCTCGAGTCGGGTATCAAAAACATTCAGTACTTC.

The chain couples TRBV20-1 to TRBJ1-1; D ambiguous. This CDR3 is built from 14 residues. The V and J ends lost 7 bases and 5 bases respectively, with 20 bases between them. CDR1 and CDR2 (germline): DFQATT, SNEGSKA (reference sequence). The CDR3 region has the DNA TGCAGTGTTCCGGGAGCCGGGATGAGAACTGAAGCTTTCTTT. Protein product: CSVPGAGMRTEAFF.

This clonotype has only one observation. The rearrangement uses TRBV24-1 and TRBJ2-1; TRBD2 aligns across 7 bases. CDR3 length: 15 amino acids. CDR1 KGHDR and CDR2 SFDVKD come from the germline V gene. V lost 4 bases and J lost 7; bases outside the gene matches: 9. CDR3 in amino acids: CATSDPHGGSNEQFF. The CDR3 DNA reads TGTGCCACCAGTGACCCCCACGGGGGGTCGAATGAGCAGTTCTTC.

This clonotype was detected a few times. The rearrangement uses TRBV29-1 and TRBJ2-7, with 11 bases that match TRBD1. The CDR3 length is 16 residues. Germline assignment: CDR1 SQVTM and CDR2 ANQGSEA. Trimming took 5 bases from V and 2 from J; bases not matched to a gene: 11. In DNA form, the CDR3 reads TGCAGCGTTTACGGGACAGGGGGTAAAGGGACCTACGAGCAGTACTTC. Protein product: CSVYGTGGKGTYEQYF.